This T cell receptor beta chain came from a study of OX40 agonist ivuxolimab in advanced cancers. Study overall: Dose-escalation patients suffered from hepatocellular carcinoma, melanoma, renal cell or head and neck cancer. Participants, 80% to 90% male, averaged approximately 60 years of age, ranging from roughly 23 to 90. Study conclusions and caveats: CD8+ T cells were the subset that, on average, had more expanded clones than CD4+.

There are 14 residues in the CDR3. The V gene lost 0 bases and the J gene lost 7 bases, with 11 bases spanning the gap. Looked up from germline, CDR1 is SGHRS and CDR2 is YFSETQ. This table comes from immunoSEQ multiplex PCR, and its TCRdb copy is limited to in-frame clones, with some not included. Of about 61,000 clones listed, roughly 90% are singletons. In regard to this clone: As yet, its antigen is unknown.

The sequence was collected from an adult with an advanced solid tumor such as melanoma, head and neck, liver or kidney cancer. This chain connects TRBV5-1 to TRBJ2-1, with TRBD1 as a possible D gene (6 bases). The sequences come from CD4+ or CD8+ T cells sorted from blood, collected in a trial of the OX40 agonist ivuxolimab. As DNA, the CDR3 is TGCGCCAGCAGCTTGGGTCAGGGGTGGAATGAGCAGTTCTTC. The encoded protein is CASSLGQGWNEQFF.